This record concerns one T cell receptor beta chain sequence. In the same sample, other DNA sequences code for this CDR3. PCR involved 60 Vbeta and 13 Jbeta primers. Using immunoSEQ multiplex PCR, the repertoire was profiled, and TCRdb retains in-frame clones only, with some absent. The sample comprises 100,000 to 150,000 clones, 60% to 85% of which are singletons, and roughly 1.9% rests with the top ten. The data were obtained in a study of cytomegalovirus exposure and HLA in healthy donors. The TCR comes from a woman aged 40 to 55 in good health and CMV-seronegative. Sequenced: PBMCs.

The CDR3 spells CAWSVQGGAEAFF. DNA of the CDR3: TGTGCCTGGAGTGTTCAGGGCGGGGCTGAAGCTTTCTTT. This rearrangement joins TRBV30 to TRBJ1-1; perhaps TRBD1 as D (5 bases). Per germline, CDR1 GTSNPN and CDR2 SVGIG (reference sequence). There are 13 residues in the CDR3. Trimming took 0 bases from V and 6 from J, leaving 11 bases between them.